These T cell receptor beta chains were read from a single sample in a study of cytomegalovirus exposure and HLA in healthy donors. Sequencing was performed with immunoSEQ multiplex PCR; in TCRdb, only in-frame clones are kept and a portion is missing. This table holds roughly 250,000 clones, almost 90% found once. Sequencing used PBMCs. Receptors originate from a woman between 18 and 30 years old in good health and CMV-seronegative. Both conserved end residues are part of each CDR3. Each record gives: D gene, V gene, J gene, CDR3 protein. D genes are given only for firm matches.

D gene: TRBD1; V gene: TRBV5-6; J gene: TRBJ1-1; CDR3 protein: CASSPGTANTEAFF
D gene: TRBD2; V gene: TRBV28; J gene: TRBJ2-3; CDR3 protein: CASSSWTSGVTDTQYF
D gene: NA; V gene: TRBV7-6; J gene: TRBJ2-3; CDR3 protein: CASSLRETDTQYF
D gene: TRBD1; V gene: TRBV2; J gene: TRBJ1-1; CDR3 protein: CASSGATEDRGSSMNTEAFF
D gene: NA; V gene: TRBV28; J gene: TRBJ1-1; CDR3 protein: CASSLTGNTEAFF
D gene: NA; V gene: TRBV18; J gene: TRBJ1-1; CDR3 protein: CASSPTGRNTEAFF
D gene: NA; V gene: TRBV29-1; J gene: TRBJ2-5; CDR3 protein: CSAAGPETQYF
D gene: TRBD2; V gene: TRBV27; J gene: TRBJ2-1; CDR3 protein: CASSSYAYSGGISGEQFF
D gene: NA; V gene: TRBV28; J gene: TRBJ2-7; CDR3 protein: CASSLFWGDSYEQYF
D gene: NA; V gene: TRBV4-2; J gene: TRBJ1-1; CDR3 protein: CASSQGLEERGAFF
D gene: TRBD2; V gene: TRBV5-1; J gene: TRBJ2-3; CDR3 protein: CASSQWTSRSTDTQYF
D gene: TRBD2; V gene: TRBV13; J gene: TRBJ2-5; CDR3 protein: CASSLSGGAGETQYF
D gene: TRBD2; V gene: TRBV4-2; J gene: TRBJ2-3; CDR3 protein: CASSQELAGGTDTQYF
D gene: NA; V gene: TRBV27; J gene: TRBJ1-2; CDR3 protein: CASSLGVGRSYGYTF
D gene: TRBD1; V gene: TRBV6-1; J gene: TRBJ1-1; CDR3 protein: CASSLTGQGAEAFF
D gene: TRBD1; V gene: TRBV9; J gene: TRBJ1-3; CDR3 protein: CASSPRDSFLSGNTIYF
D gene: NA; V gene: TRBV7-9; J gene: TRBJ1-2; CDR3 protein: CASSWRGDYGYTF
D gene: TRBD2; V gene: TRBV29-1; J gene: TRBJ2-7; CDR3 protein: CSVLAGTYEQYF
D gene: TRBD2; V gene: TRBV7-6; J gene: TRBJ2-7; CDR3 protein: CASSLLGGNEQYF
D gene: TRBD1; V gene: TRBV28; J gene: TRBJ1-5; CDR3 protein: CASSLVQGNQPQHF
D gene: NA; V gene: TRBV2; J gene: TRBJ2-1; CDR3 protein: CASSTGYNNEQFF
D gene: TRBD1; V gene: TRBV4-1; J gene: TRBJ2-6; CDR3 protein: CASSHPSGQGEGPGANVLTF